The 8 T cell receptor beta chains in this list originate from one sample, sequenced in a study of cytomegalovirus exposure and HLA in healthy donors. This PCR relied on a set of 60 Vbeta primers and 13 Jbeta primers. Repertoires were generated with immunoSEQ multiplex PCR, while TCRdb's copy carries only in-frame clones and drops some. The profile shows approximately 140,000 clones, 65% to 90% of them singletons. The sequenced sample was PBMCs. These receptors originate from a man in his fifties in good health and CMV-seronegative.

Only one count was recorded for this clone. The chain uses TRBV6-4 and TRBJ1-6; no firm D call. Germline CDR1 is MRHNA and CDR2 is SNTAGT. CDR3 size: 14 residues. Trimming left V 0 bases short and J 9 bases short, with 9 bases between. CDR3 coding DNA: TGTGCCAGCAGTGACTCATATGGGAGTTCACCCCTCCACTTT. Protein: CASSDSYGSSPLHF.

The V and J genes are TRBV11-2 and TRBJ1-3, with 8 bases that match TRBD1. The CDR3 has 15 residues. Per the germline V gene, CDR1 is SGHAT and CDR2 is FQNNGV. Trimming cost V 4 bases and J 3 bases; bases outside gene matches: 5. CDR3 amino acids: CASSYDRGFGNTIYF. In nucleotides, the CDR3 is TGTGCCAGCAGCTATGACAGGGGATTTGGAAACACCATATATTTT. Supplemented by reference TRBV11-2 and TRBJ1-3, the full variable domain reads EAGVAQSPRYKIIEKRQSVAFWCNPISGHATLYWYQQILGQGPKLLIQFQNNGVVDDSQLPKDRFSAERLKGVDSTLKIQPAKLEDSAVYLCASSYDRGFGNTIYFGEGSWLTVV.

The V call is TRBV9, the J call TRBJ2-2, with unresolved D. Germline assignment: CDR1 SGDLS and CDR2 YYNGEE. This CDR3 comprises 13 residues. V lost 0 bases, J lost 6 bases, and 6 bases lay in between. CDR3 in DNA: TGTGCCAGCAGCGTAGAAACAGCCGGGGAGCTGTTTTTT. Its protein product is CASSVETAGELFF.

The chain employs TRBV30 and TRBJ2-7; tentative D call: TRBD2 (7 bases). The CDR3 is 14 residues long. Germline assignment: CDR1 GTSNPN and CDR2 SVGIG (reference sequence). The V gene lost 2 bases and the J gene lost 8 bases, with 19 bases spanning the gap. CDR3 in amino acids: CAWSPGGTGYKQYF. CDR3 nucleotide sequence: TGTGCCTGGAGTCCGGGGGGCACAGGGTATAAGCAGTACTTC.

The V call is TRBV7-8, the J call TRBJ2-5; 9 bases line up with TRBD2. Losses at the gene ends were 2 bases for V and 4 bases for J; bases not matched to a gene: 5. The CDR3 runs 15 residues. Germline V gene sequence: CDR1 SGHVS, CDR2 FQNEAQ. CDR3 DNA sequence: TGTGCCAGCAGCTTACCTAGCGGGGCCCCAGAGACCCAGTACTTC. Encoded protein: CASSLPSGAPETQYF.

This clone appeared a single time. The chain carries TRBV6-4 and TRBJ2-5, with D perhaps matching TRBD2 (6 bases). Trimming shortened V by 6 bases and J by 5 bases, and 22 bases separated the two germline ends. The germline V gene encodes CDR1 MRHNA and CDR2 SNTAGT. This CDR3 comprises 16 residues. CDR3 loop: CASRGTLAGWVETQYF. CDR3 DNA: TGTGCCAGCAGGGGTACCTTGGCGGGGTGGGTTGAGACCCAGTACTTC.

In this sample, this clone turned up once. J is TRBJ1-1 and V is TRBV7-9; D gene ambiguous. There are 12 residues in the CDR3. In germline, CDR1 is SEHNR, CDR2 FQNEAQ (reference sequence). Trimming stripped 3 bases from V and 7 bases from J, with 9 bases between. The chain's CDR3 is CASSLGGLEAFF. Here the CDR3 DNA reads TGTGCCAGCAGCTTGGGAGGACTTGAAGCTTTCTTT. The variable domain in full, completed from reference TRBV7-9 and TRBJ1-1, reads DTGVSQNPRHKITKRGQNVTFRCDPISEHNRLYWYRQTLGQGPEFLTYFQNEAQLEKSRLLSDRFSAERPKGSFSTLEIQRTEQGDSAMYLCASSLGGLEAFFGQGTRLTVV.

This clone was observed once. The chain recombines TRBV27 with TRBJ2-7; 9 bases match TRBD1. Per the germline V gene, CDR1 is MNHEY and CDR2 is SMNVEV (reference sequence). Germline trimming cut 8 bases from V and 0 bases from J; bases unmatched to any gene: 5. CDR3 length: 14 residues. The CDR3 loop reads CASRWGQGSYEQYF. The CDR3 region has the DNA TGTGCCAGCCGTTGGGGACAGGGCTCCTACGAGCAGTACTTC.